One TCR beta chain is described in this entry. These data belong to a study of lymphopenia after photon versus proton radiotherapy. The data were produced by immunoSEQ multiplex PCR, yet TCRdb's version contains in-frame clones alone and is incomplete. The sample has approximately 16,000 clones, 65% to 90% seen once. This clonotype originated in a man between 65 and 79 years old with pancreatic cancer. The sequencing used peripheral blood, collected from a patient treated with proton-based radiotherapy.

CDR3 region: CASSLYREQYF. CDR3 DNA sequence: TGTGCCAGCAGCTTGTACCGAGAGCAGTACTTC. This chain connects TRBV11-2 to TRBJ2-7; D is undetermined. Germline CDR1 is SGHAT and CDR2 is FQNNGV. This CDR3 is 11 amino acids long. The V end was cut by 3 bases, the J end by 7 bases, with 7 bases between.